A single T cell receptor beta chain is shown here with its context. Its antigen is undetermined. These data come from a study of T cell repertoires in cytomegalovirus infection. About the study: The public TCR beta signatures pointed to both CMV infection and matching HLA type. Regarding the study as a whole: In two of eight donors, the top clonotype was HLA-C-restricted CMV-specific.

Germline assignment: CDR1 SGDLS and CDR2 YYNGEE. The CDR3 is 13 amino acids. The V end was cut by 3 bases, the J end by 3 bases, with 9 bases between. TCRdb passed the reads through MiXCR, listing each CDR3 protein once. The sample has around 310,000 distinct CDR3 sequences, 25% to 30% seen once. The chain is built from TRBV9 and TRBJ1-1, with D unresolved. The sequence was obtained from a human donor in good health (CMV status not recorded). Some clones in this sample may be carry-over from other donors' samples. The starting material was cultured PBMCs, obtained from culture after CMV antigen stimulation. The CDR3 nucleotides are TGTGCCAGCAGCGCCTTGGTGGACACTGAAGCTTTCTTT. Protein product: CASSALVDTEAFF.